This T cell receptor (beta chain) was captured by sequencing in a study of a mutant IDH1 vaccine in newly diagnosed glioma. Study as a whole: Vaccinations were initiated 4-6 weeks following radiotherapy alone, or were given together with temozolomide cycles. Among treated patients, around 62% were male and about 38% female, and mean age was about 40 years.

Clones were read by immunoSEQ multiplex PCR, and TCRdb kept only the in-frame ones, dropping some. The sample lists under 45,000 clones, under 95% occurring once. Time point given: week 23, last vaccination. Each dose of the vaccine consisted of 300 ug of mutant IDH1 20-mer peptide, with topical imiquimod. A word on this clone: Its specificity is not known.

The origin of this receptor is a middle-aged man with glioma. The starting material was PBMCs, obtained from a glioma patient whose treatment included an IDH1 peptide vaccine.

The CDR3: CASSLAPGGGWQAFF. CDR3 nucleotide sequence: TGTGCCAGCAGCTTAGCCCCAGGGGGCGGTTGGCAAGCTTTCTTT. The chain joins TRBV7-9 to TRBJ1-1, with 8 bases identical to TRBD1. The CDR3 is 15 residues long. J gave up 9 bases and V 0 bases, and 9 bases lay outside the gene matches. Germline V gene lookup returns CDR1 SEHNR and CDR2 FQNEAQ (reference sequence). The variable domain in full, completed from reference TRBV7-9 and TRBJ1-1, reads DTGVSQNPRHKITKRGQNVTFRCDPISEHNRLYWYRQTLGQGPEFLTYFQNEAQLEKSRLLSDRFSAERPKGSFSTLEIQRTEQGDSAMYLCASSLAPGGGWQAFFGQGTRLTVV.